This is a list of T cell receptor beta chains from one sample in a study of response to subunit inactivated influenza vaccine. TCRdb itself ran the RT-PCR reads through MiXCR, one entry per CDR3 protein. Of hundreds of thousands of distinct CDR3 sequences listed, less than 8% are singletons. The sequences come from PBMCs from blood, collected about 23 months after vaccination. Source of these receptors: a man between 50 and 69 years old who received an inactivated influenza vaccine. Both conserved end residues are part of each CDR3. D genes are given only for firm matches. Part of the rows lack a size; the others show once, few, many or a class for expanded clones.

J: TRBJ2-7
V: TRBV20-1
size: -
D: -
DNA: TGCAGTGCTTCCAAGACAGGAGCCTCCTACGAGCAGTACTTC
CDR3: CSASKTGASYEQYF

J: TRBJ2-5
V: TRBV5-1
size: -
D: -
DNA: TGCGCCAGCAGCTTGGGGCAGGCCGGCGAGACCCAGTACTTC
CDR3: CASSLGQAGETQYF

J: TRBJ1-1
V: TRBV5-1
size: -
D: -
DNA: TGCGCCTCAAAACAAGCGGCGGGGGGCTTACCTTTGAACACTGAAGCTTTCTTT
CDR3: CASKQAAGGLPLNTEAFF

J: TRBJ1-5
V: TRBV19
size: many
D: TRBD1
DNA: TGTGCCAGTAGTATCCCACAGGGGGCTGGGGGGGAGCCCCAGCATTTT
CDR3: CASSIPQGAGGEPQHF

J: TRBJ2-7
V: TRBV15
size: -
D: -
DNA: TGTGCCACCAGCAGAGATCCAGGACAGAGAGCCTACGAGCAGTACTTC
CDR3: CATSRDPGQRAYEQYF

J: TRBJ2-2
V: TRBV6-1
size: -
D: TRBD1
DNA: TGTGCCAGCAGAAGGGACAGGGCCGGCGGGGAGCTGTTTTTT
CDR3: CASRRDRAGGELFF

J: TRBJ1-1
V: TRBV7-2
size: few
D: -
DNA: TGTGCCAGCAGATCCACCCACAGGATGAACACTGAAGCTTTCTTT
CDR3: CASRSTHRMNTEAFF

J: TRBJ2-1
V: TRBV3-1
size: few
D: -
DNA: TGTGCCAGCACCCAGGCCTACGGGGGCGTGGGGTCCTACAATGAGCAGTTCTTC
CDR3: CASTQAYGGVGSYNEQFF

J: TRBJ2-1
V: TRBV29-1
size: few
D: -
DNA: TGCAGCGTTGAAGAAGCCACATTCTACAATGAGCAGTTCTTC
CDR3: CSVEEATFYNEQFF

J: TRBJ2-1
V: TRBV20-1
size: many
D: TRBD2
DNA: TGCAGTGCTAGAGATTTCACTAGCGGCGACGAGCAGTTCTTC
CDR3: CSARDFTSGDEQFF

J: TRBJ2-2
V: TRBV15
size: few
D: -
DNA: TGTGCCACCAGCAGGGAACTGACCGGGGAGCTGTTTTTT
CDR3: CATSRELTGELFF

J: TRBJ2-7
V: TRBV7-2
size: -
D: TRBD1
DNA: TGTGCCGGCAGCTTAGCGGGTTCGGGACAGGGTATTTCGTACGAGCAGTACTTC
CDR3: CAGSLAGSGQGISYEQYF

J: TRBJ1-1
V: TRBV18
size: -
D: -
DNA: TGTGCCAGCTCACCACAGGGGACGACTGAAGCTTTCTTT
CDR3: CASSPQGTTEAFF

J: TRBJ2-7
V: TRBV12-3/TRBV12-4
size: many
D: TRBD1
DNA: TGTGCCAGCAGCGTACAGGGGGCTTACGAGCAGTACTTC
CDR3: CASSVQGAYEQYF

J: TRBJ2-7
V: TRBV11-1
size: few
D: -
DNA: TGTGCCAGCAGCTTATTCGGTCGATGGGGAAGTGGAATGTACGAGCAGTACTTC
CDR3: CASSLFGRWGSGMYEQYF

J: TRBJ2-2
V: TRBV7-2
size: few
D: -
DNA: TGTGCCAGCAGCCCTACAATGTCCGGGGAGCTGTTTTTT
CDR3: CASSPTMSGELFF

J: TRBJ2-1
V: TRBV28
size: many
D: TRBD2
DNA: TGTGCCAGCAGTAGCCCCGGGACTAGCTTTGAGCAGTTCTTC
CDR3: CASSSPGTSFEQFF

J: TRBJ2-7
V: TRBV13
size: -
D: TRBD2
DNA: TGTGCCAGCAGCAATTACCGACTAGCGGGAGGAGGTTACGAGCAGTACTTC
CDR3: CASSNYRLAGGGYEQYF

J: TRBJ2-1
V: TRBV28
size: many
D: -
DNA: TGTGCCAGCAGTTTGGGCCGATCTTACGTCTACAATGAGCAGTTCTTC
CDR3: CASSLGRSYVYNEQFF

J: TRBJ2-2
V: TRBV4-1
size: few
D: -
DNA: TGCGCCAGCAGCCAAGTGGCAGGGGTAACCGGGGAGCTGTTTTTT
CDR3: CASSQVAGVTGELFF

J: TRBJ2-5
V: TRBV25-1
size: -
D: -
DNA: TGTGCCAGCAGTGACCCAGGGGTGGCGACCCAGTACTTC
CDR3: CASSDPGVATQYF

J: TRBJ1-5
V: TRBV21-1
size: -
D: -
DNA: TGTGCCAGCAGGAAGGGAGCGCACCATCTCCTCGACAACAATCAGCCCCAGCATTTT
CDR3: CASRKGAHHLLDNNQPQHF

J: TRBJ1-5
V: TRBV28
size: few
D: TRBD1
DNA: TGTGCCAGCAGCCATTTCACGACAGGGGGTCAGCCCCAGCATTTT
CDR3: CASSHFTTGGQPQHF

J: TRBJ1-1
V: TRBV27
size: few
D: -
DNA: TGTGCCAGCAGTTTAGAGGGTTGGAGCACTGAAGCTTTCTTT
CDR3: CASSLEGWSTEAFF

J: TRBJ2-3
V: TRBV28
size: many
D: TRBD1
DNA: TGTGCCAGCAGTCGACAGGGGTTTACAGATACGCAGTATTTT
CDR3: CASSRQGFTDTQYF

J: TRBJ2-2
V: TRBV9
size: medium-sized
D: TRBD1
DNA: TGCGCCAGCAGCGTCGGGACAGTTAACACCGGGGAGCTGTTTTTT
CDR3: CASSVGTVNTGELFF

J: TRBJ2-7
V: TRBV29-1
size: few
D: -
DNA: TGCAGCGGAGGGGAACAGAACTACGAGCAGTACTTC
CDR3: CSGGEQNYEQYF

J: TRBJ1-5
V: TRBV20-1
size: many
D: -
DNA: TGCAGTGCGTTTGAAACGGAGCCCAATCAGCCCCAGCATTTT
CDR3: CSAFETEPNQPQHF

J: TRBJ2-3
V: TRBV2
size: -
D: TRBD2
DNA: TGTGCCAGCGTCAGACTAGCGGATACAGATACGCAGTATTTT
CDR3: CASVRLADTDTQYF

J: TRBJ2-2
V: TRBV20-1
size: many
D: TRBD1
DNA: TGCAGTGCTAGGGGACAGGGGAGAAACACCGGGGAGCTGTTTTTT
CDR3: CSARGQGRNTGELFF

J: TRBJ1-2
V: TRBV7-2
size: few
D: -
DNA: TGCGCCAGCAGTCTAAGGGGGGGGAAAACTAACTATGGCTACACCTTC
CDR3: CASSLRGGKTNYGYTF

J: TRBJ2-7
V: TRBV6-2/TRBV6-3
size: many
D: -
DNA: TGTGCCAGCAGTTACTCATCCAGGGCCACCTACGAGCAGTACTTC
CDR3: CASSYSSRATYEQYF

J: TRBJ1-4
V: TRBV3-1
size: -
D: TRBD1
DNA: TGTGCCAGCAGCCAAACGGGACAGGACCCGGTTTTT
CDR3: CASSQTGQDPVF

J: TRBJ2-7
V: TRBV14
size: few
D: -
DNA: TGTGCCAGCAGCCAATGGGTGACCTACGAGCAGTACTTC
CDR3: CASSQWVTYEQYF

J: TRBJ2-2
V: TRBV12-3/TRBV12-4
size: many
D: -
DNA: TGTGCCAGCAGTTTGTGGGGGGAGCTGTTTTTT
CDR3: CASSLWGELFF

J: TRBJ2-5
V: TRBV7-7
size: many
D: -
DNA: TGTGCCAGCAGCCCAGGAGGCAGGAGGGAGACCCAGTACTTC
CDR3: CASSPGGRRETQYF

J: TRBJ2-1
V: TRBV5-1
size: -
D: TRBD2
DNA: TGCGCCAGCAGCGGAACTAGCGGGGAAGGCGGCGAGCAGTTCTTC
CDR3: CASSGTSGEGGEQFF

J: TRBJ2-2
V: TRBV10-1
size: -
D: -
DNA: TGCGCCAGCAGTGAGTCGATGGTAGAGGGGCCTACCGGGGAGCTGTTTTTT
CDR3: CASSESMVEGPTGELFF

J: TRBJ1-5
V: TRBV20-1
size: few
D: -
DNA: TGCAGTGCTATAAGGGGTTTGGGCAATCAGCCCCAGCATTTT
CDR3: CSAIRGLGNQPQHF

J: TRBJ1-4
V: TRBV4-1
size: -
D: TRBD1
DNA: TGCGCCAGCAGCCAATCGGGACAGAATAATGAAAAACTGTTTTTT
CDR3: CASSQSGQNNEKLFF

J: TRBJ2-2
V: TRBV29-1
size: few
D: TRBD1
DNA: TGCAGCGTCGCCCAGGGGGTAGGGGCCGGGGAGCTGTTTTTT
CDR3: CSVAQGVGAGELFF

J: TRBJ2-4
V: TRBV28
size: -
D: TRBD1
DNA: TGTGCCAGCAGGAGTTTCGGTGACAGGGGCTCCAAAAACATTCAGTACTTC
CDR3: CASRSFGDRGSKNIQYF

J: TRBJ2-7
V: TRBV4-1
size: many
D: TRBD2
DNA: TGCGCCAGCAGCCAAACTAGCGGGGGGGGTTACGAGCAGTACTTC
CDR3: CASSQTSGGGYEQYF

J: TRBJ2-5
V: TRBV5-1
size: many
D: -
DNA: TGCGCCAGCAAAATCGGGGGACTTCAAGAGACCCAGTACTTC
CDR3: CASKIGGLQETQYF

J: TRBJ1-2
V: TRBV2
size: -
D: TRBD1
DNA: TGTGCCAGCATCGACGGACAGGAACGATCATATGGTGGCTACACCTTC
CDR3: CASIDGQERSYGGYTF

J: TRBJ2-5
V: TRBV12-3/TRBV12-4
size: medium-sized
D: -
DNA: TGTGCCAGCAGTTTACTTATCCAAGAGACCCAGTACTTC
CDR3: CASSLLIQETQYF

J: TRBJ1-4
V: TRBV7-2
size: few
D: -
DNA: TGTGCCAGCAGCTTATTCGCAGGGACTAATGAAAAACTGTTTTTT
CDR3: CASSLFAGTNEKLFF

J: TRBJ2-1
V: TRBV7-9
size: few
D: TRBD2
DNA: TGTGCCAGCAGTCCACTTCTAGCGGGGTTTAACAATGAGCAGTTCTTC
CDR3: CASSPLLAGFNNEQFF